Listed here is a single T cell receptor (beta chain). Original processing notes: Amplification from reference gene primers served as the basis for estimated nucleated cell counts. Generated by immunoSEQ multiplex PCR, the TCRdb table keeps only in-frame clones and is missing some. V, J and clone size derive from that table, while D and trimming were established from the DNA sequence. The table includes some 64,000 clones, nearly 90% detected once. This sample stems from a study of blood T cell repertoires in COVID-19. Study information: The analysed material was cDNA or gDNA that came from T cells, B-cell-depleted T cells, or PBMCs.

The sample consisted of peripheral blood. The clonotype comes from a man aged 45-60 years with active COVID-19.

The CDR3 is CAISGGGGSYNEQFF. For the CDR3, the DNA is TGTGCCATCAGTGGCGGGGGCGGTTCCTACAATGAGCAGTTCTTC. J is TRBJ2-1 and V is TRBV10-3, with a possible D match to TRBD2 (7 bases). V lost 4 bases and J 1 base, leaving 11 bases between the germline ends. CDR3 size: 15 residues. Germline CDR1 ENHRY, CDR2 SYGVKD.